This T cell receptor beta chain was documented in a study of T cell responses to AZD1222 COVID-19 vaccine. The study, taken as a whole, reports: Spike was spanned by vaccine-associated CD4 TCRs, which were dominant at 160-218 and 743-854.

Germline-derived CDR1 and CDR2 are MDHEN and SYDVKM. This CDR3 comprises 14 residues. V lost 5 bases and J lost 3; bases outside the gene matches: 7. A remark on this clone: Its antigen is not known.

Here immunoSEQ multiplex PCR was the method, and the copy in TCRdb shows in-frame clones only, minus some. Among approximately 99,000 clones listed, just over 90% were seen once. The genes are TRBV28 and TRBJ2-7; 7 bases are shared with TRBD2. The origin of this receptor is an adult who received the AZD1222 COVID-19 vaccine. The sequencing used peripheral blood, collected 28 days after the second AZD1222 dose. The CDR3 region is CASSGRTSGYEQYF. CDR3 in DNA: TGTGCCAGCAGTGGGAGGACTAGTGGCTACGAGCAGTACTTC.